The 21 T cell receptor beta chains in this list originate from one sample, sequenced in a study of T cell responses to AZD1222 COVID-19 vaccine. TCRdb keeps only in-frame clones here, not all; method: immunoSEQ multiplex PCR. The sample lists about 150,000 clones, roughly 90% occurring once. The sequencing here drew on peripheral blood, taken on day 0 of AZD1222 vaccination. The receptors derive from an adult in good health.

This clone was seen once. The chain has TRBV9 and TRBJ2-7, with D uncertain. The V end lost 0 bases, the J end lost 1 base, and 8 bases lay between the germline ends. CDR1 SGDLS and CDR2 YYNGEE come from the germline V gene. CDR3 length: 14 residues. CDR3 sequence: CASSVDTDSYEQYF. The CDR3 nucleotides read TGTGCCAGCAGCGTAGATACGGATTCCTACGAGCAGTACTTC. Looking up the rest from reference TRBV9 and TRBJ2-7 gives the full variable domain: DSGVTQTPKHLITATGQRVTLRCSPRSGDLSVYWYQQSLDQGLQFLIQYYNGEERAKGNILERFSAQQFPDLHSELNLSSLELGDSALYFCASSVDTDSYEQYFGPGTRLTVT.

The genes are TRBV19 and TRBJ1-6; 7 positions agree with TRBD1. This CDR3 is 17 amino acids long. The germline CDR1 and CDR2 sequences are LNHDA and SQIVND (reference sequence). Trimming removed 3 bases from V and 7 bases from J; junction bases left unmatched: 12. The CDR3 DNA sequence: TGTGCCAGTAGTATTCGGCGACAGGGTGTAGGGAATTCACCCCTCCACTTT. Its translation is CASSIRRQGVGNSPLHF.

The chain joins TRBV28 to TRBJ1-5; no reliable D call. Germline V lookup: CDR1 MDHEN, CDR2 SYDVKM. The ends were cut back, 7 bases at V and 3 bases at J, with 10 bases in the middle. The CDR3 has 13 residues. Here the CDR3 reads CASMPNANQPQHF. CDR3 sequence (DNA): TGTGCCAGCATGCCCAATGCCAATCAGCCCCAGCATTTT.

V gene TRBV2 combines with J gene TRBJ2-4; D is ambiguous. Trimming pared 10 bases from V and 7 bases from J, leaving 11 bases between. The CDR3 spans 11 residues. From germline, CDR1 is SNHLY and CDR2 FYNNEI. CDR3 loop: CAKLFRNIQYF. The CDR3 DNA sequence: TGTGCCAAACTTTTTCGTAACATTCAGTACTTC.

This clone was detected once. The chain employs TRBV6-6 and TRBJ2-3; 9 bases are a match to TRBD1. This CDR3 spans 13 amino acids. With V trimmed by 8 bases and J by 6 bases, 6 bases remained unmatched. Germline loops: CDR1 MNHNY, CDR2 SVGAGI (reference sequence). In DNA form, the CDR3 reads TGTGCCAGCCAACAGGGGGCAGGGGATACGCAGTATTTT. Its translation: CASQQGAGDTQYF.

This clone was seen once. This chain links TRBV29-1 with TRBJ2-2; the match to TRBD2 covers 8 bases. V was clipped by 4 bases and J by 11 bases; unmatched bases: 9. The CDR3 is 13 amino acids. Per the germline V gene, CDR1 is SQVTM and CDR2 is ANQGSEA. The CDR3 coding sequence is TGCAGCGTTGCCGGGACTAGTGTCGGAGAGCTGTTTTTT. It specifies CSVAGTSVGELFF.

The chain combines TRBV3-1 (or the pseudogene TRBV3-2) with TRBJ1-2; 7 nucleotides agree with TRBD1. The CDR3 loop spans 15 amino acids. V gave up 6 bases and J gave up 6 bases; unmatched junction bases: 13. Germline lookup yields CDR1 LGHDT and CDR2 YNNKEL (reference sequence). In DNA, the CDR3 is TGTGCCAGCAGGCCCGGACAGGACAGCGGGAATGGCTACACCTTC. Protein sequence: CASRPGQDSGNGYTF.

The rearrangement joins TRBV11-2 to TRBJ1-3; D gene ambiguous. V was trimmed by 3 bases and J by 2 bases, leaving 8 bases between them. Germline CDR1 SGHAT, CDR2 FQNNGV. This CDR3 region has 14 residues. The CDR3 loop reads CASSFPLTGNTIYF. DNA of the CDR3: TGTGCCAGCAGCTTCCCGCTTACTGGAAACACCATATATTTT.

The chain uses TRBV11-3 and TRBJ2-1, with TRBD2 matching over 12 bases. V shed 5 bases and J 4 bases; nucleotides not matched to a gene: 3. CDR3 length: 15 amino acids. Germline values: CDR1 SGHNT, CDR2 YENEEA. CDR3 residues: CASSQLAGGYNEQFF. Written as DNA, the CDR3 is TGTGCCAGCAGCCAACTAGCGGGGGGTTACAATGAGCAGTTCTTC.

The chain uses TRBV2 and TRBJ1-1; D remains unclear. The CDR3 extends over 12 amino acids. CDR1 is SNHLY, CDR2 FYNNEI, per germline. With 2 bases removed from V and 6 bases from J, the gap between germline ends came to 7 bases. CDR3 residues: CASSESVAEAFF. Here the CDR3 DNA reads TGTGCCAGCAGTGAATCGGTTGCTGAAGCTTTCTTT.

V gene TRBV6-5 combines with J gene TRBJ1-5; the D gene is possibly TRBD1 (5 bases). The CDR3 spans 12 residues. The ends were cut back, 6 bases at V and 2 bases at J, with 5 bases in the middle. In germline, CDR1 is MNHEY, CDR2 SVGAGI. The DNA for the CDR3 is TGTGCCAGCAGACAGGGCAATCAGCCCCAGCATTTT. Translating it yields CASRQGNQPQHF.

The chain has TRBV5-8 and TRBJ1-1; D is uncertain. CDR3 length equals 15 residues. Germline V gene sequence: CDR1 SGHTS, CDR2 YDEGEE. Trimming pared 4 bases from V and 4 bases from J, leaving 17 bases between. The CDR3 here is CASSRGTVEGTEAFF. In DNA, the CDR3 is TGTGCCAGCAGCAGAGGTACCGTTGAAGGCACTGAAGCTTTCTTT.

The chain carries TRBV4-3 and TRBJ1-2, with a weak D call TRBD1 (5 bases). The length of the CDR3 is 14 residues. Trimming took 4 bases from V and 8 from J, leaving 17 bases between them. The germline V gene encodes CDR1 LGHNA and CDR2 YSLEER. The CDR3: CASSPERSQGGYTF. The CDR3 bases are TGCGCCAGCAGCCCGGAGAGGTCCCAGGGAGGCTACACCTTC.

This chain connects TRBV4-3 to TRBJ1-3; D uncertain. The CDR3 spans 16 residues. The V and J ends lost 0 bases and 0 bases respectively, with 9 bases between them. Germline values: CDR1 LGHNA, CDR2 YSLEER. In DNA form, the CDR3 reads TGCGCCAGCAGCCAAGATTTCGTCAGCTCTGGAAACACCATATATTTT. It codes for CASSQDFVSSGNTIYF.

This chain links TRBV19 with TRBJ1-6, with D unresolved. This CDR3 region has 15 residues. Germline V CDR1 and CDR2: LNHDA, SQIVND (reference sequence). V lost 7 bases, J lost 7 bases, and 17 bases lay in between. As DNA, the CDR3 is TGTGCCAGTACCTCAGGCCGGGCCTCAAATTCACCCCTCCACTTT. This translates into CASTSGRASNSPLHF.

A single count supports this clone. This rearrangement joins TRBV7-6 to TRBJ1-2; no clear D. Deletions cut 5 bases from V and 5 bases from J, with 12 bases between. The CDR3 sequence is 13 residues long. The germline V gene encodes CDR1 SGHVS and CDR2 FNYEAQ. In DNA, the CDR3 is TGTGCCAGCAGCCCCGGTGATCATTATGGCTACACCTTC. Translating gives CASSPGDHYGYTF.

The CDR3 DNA reads TGCGCCACAGCAGAGGGAGGGGACGTCCACGAGCAGTACTTC. Residues: CATAEGGDVHEQYF. The genes are TRBV5-1 and TRBJ2-7; 7 bases are a match to TRBD2. This CDR3 comprises 14 residues. The J segment lost 5 bases and the V segment lost 9 bases, leaving 14 bases of the junction unmatched. CDR1 is SGHRS, CDR2 YFSETQ, per germline.

This clone was counted a single time. The CDR3 nucleotides are TGCGCCAGCAGTGTGTACAGGGTAGAGTCACCCCTCCACTTT. Translated, it gives CASSVYRVESPLHF. V usage is TRBV10-2 and J usage is TRBJ1-6, with D possibly matching TRBD1 (6 bases). Germline-derived CDR1 and CDR2 are WSHSY and SAAADI. This CDR3 contains 14 residues. V lost 4 bases, J lost 10 bases, and 14 bases lay in between.

A single count supports this clone. The rearrangement links TRBV4-2 to TRBJ1-2; D gene unclear. The V end lost 0 bases, the J end lost 3 bases, and 11 bases lay between the germline ends. Germline V gene lookup returns CDR1 LGHNA and CDR2 YNFKEQ. The CDR3 extends over 15 amino acids. The CDR3 DNA reads as TGTGCCAGCAGCCAAGACGGGCGGACGGACTATGGCTACACCTTC. Protein: CASSQDGRTDYGYTF.

This chain connects TRBV9 to TRBJ2-2; D is ambiguous. The CDR3 loop spans 15 amino acids. V gave up 0 bases and J gave up 3 bases, with 9 bases separating them. In germline, CDR1 is SGDLS, CDR2 YYNGEE. In DNA form, the CDR3 reads TGTGCCAGCAGCGTAGAAAGTCGGCACACCGGGGAGCTGTTTTTT. It is translated as CASSVESRHTGELFF.

A single count supports this clone. The chain couples TRBV5-1 to TRBJ2-7; 7 positions match TRBD1. V gave up 0 bases and J gave up 5 bases; unmatched junction bases: 5. This CDR3 is built from 14 residues. Germline CDR1 SGHRS, CDR2 YFSETQ. The DNA of the CDR3 is TGCGCCAGCAGCTTGGGACAGGGAGTCAACGAGCAGTACTTC. Its protein product is CASSLGQGVNEQYF. Looking up the rest from reference TRBV5-1 and TRBJ2-7 gives the full variable domain: KAGVTQTPRYLIKTRGQQVTLSCSPISGHRSVSWYQQTPGQGLQFLFEYFSETQRNKGNFPGRFSGRQFSNSRSEMNVSTLELGDSALYLCASSLGQGVNEQYFGPGTRLTVT.